One and the same sample provided the 29 T cell receptor beta chains below, sequenced in a study of blood T cells in healthy people across ages. A J-beta primer mix and a sample-barcoded 5' primer were used in a second PCR of about 6 to 12 cycles. TCRdb fed the 5' RACE reads into MiXCR, producing one record per CDR3 protein. The sample yields over 700,000 distinct CDR3 sequences, roughly 25% seen once. These data were also reused for a study on T cells of mothers and their children.

Material: blood. Receptors originate from a boy under 18 in good health.

The rearrangement joins TRBV29-1 to TRBJ1-2; D might be TRBD1 (6 bases). Germline CDR1 is SQVTM and CDR2 is ANQGSEA. There are 12 residues in the CDR3. V was trimmed by 3 bases and J by 6 bases, leaving 11 bases between them. The CDR3: CSVDAQGNGYTF. The CDR3 coding sequence is TGCAGCGTTGATGCTCAGGGGAATGGCTACACCTTC.

This rearrangement joins TRBV29-1 to TRBJ2-1, with 7 bases matching TRBD2. CDR1 and CDR2 (germline): SQVTM, ANQGSEA. This CDR3 contains 13 residues. With 7 bases clipped from V and 6 bases from J, the junction kept 9 bases outside the gene matches. The CDR3 region has the DNA TGCAGCGCCGACCGGGGGGTAGGCAATGAGCAGTTCTTC. Amino acid sequence: CSADRGVGNEQFF.

This clonotype was picked up a small number of times. V usage is TRBV5-1 and J usage is TRBJ2-3, with 13 bases lining up with TRBD2. The germline V gene has CDR1 SGHRS and CDR2 YFSETQ. CDR3 length: 17 residues. V shed 4 bases and J 2 bases; nucleotides not matched to a gene: 7. CDR3 DNA: TGCGCCAGCAGCCCGGGACTAGCGGGAATTATCACAGATACGCAGTATTTT. This translates into CASSPGLAGIITDTQYF.

The chain is built from TRBV5-1 and TRBJ1-4; D is undetermined. CDR3 length: 14 amino acids. V lost 0 bases, J lost 5 bases, and 8 bases lay in between. CDR1 is SGHRS and CDR2 is YFSETQ in the germline V gene. CDR3 sequence: CASSLDGRNEKLFF. The CDR3 bases are TGCGCCAGCAGCTTGGATGGACGGAATGAAAAACTGTTTTTT.

The J gene is TRBJ2-5, the V gene TRBV20-1, with D perhaps matching TRBD1 (5 bases). V lost 1 base, J lost 4 bases, and 10 bases lay in between. Germline-derived CDR1 and CDR2 are DFQATT and SNEGSKA (reference sequence). The CDR3 is 13 residues long. CDR3 sequence (DNA): TGCAGTGCTAGAGCGGCAGGGCTAGAGACCCAGTACTTC. Amino acid sequence: CSARAAGLETQYF.

This clonotype was seen a few times. The V call is TRBV28, the J call TRBJ2-2; the match to TRBD2 covers 11 bases. Germline V gene data show CDR1 as MDHEN and CDR2 as SYDVKM. CDR3 length: 17 amino acids. V shed 5 bases and J 3 bases; nucleotides not matched to a gene: 8. The chain's CDR3 is CASSLPTSGSHTGELFF. The CDR3 nucleotides read TGTGCCAGCAGTCTACCTACTAGCGGGAGCCACACCGGGGAGCTGTTTTTT.

This chain connects TRBV5-5 to TRBJ2-3; D gene uncertain. Germline CDR1 reads SGHKS; CDR2 reads YYEKEE (reference sequence). This CDR3 spans 16 amino acids. Trimming took 1 base from V and 0 from J, leaving 12 bases between them. The CDR3 region is CASSLYPQASTDTQYF. In DNA form, the CDR3 reads TGTGCCAGCAGCTTGTACCCGCAGGCTAGCACAGATACGCAGTATTTT.

This clonotype turned up a few times. The chain joins TRBV28 to TRBJ2-3, with D possibly being TRBD1 or TRBD2 (6 bases each). Trimming took 8 bases from V and 5 from J, leaving 17 bases between them. Germline V gene lookup returns CDR1 MDHEN and CDR2 SYDVKM. The CDR3 spans 14 residues. The chain's CDR3 is CASETGAPKDTQYF. CDR3 DNA sequence: TGTGCCAGCGAGACGGGGGCGCCGAAAGATACGCAGTATTTT.

The rearrangement joins TRBV28 to TRBJ2-3; 8 bases match TRBD2. V gave up 6 bases and J gave up 3 bases; unmatched junction bases: 14. The CDR3 contains 17 residues. Germline assignment: CDR1 MDHEN and CDR2 SYDVKM. CDR3 coding DNA: TGTGCCAGCAGCCCCCGTCTAGACGGGAGGGCGACAGATACGCAGTATTTT. Protein product: CASSPRLDGRATDTQYF.

In DNA, the CDR3 is TGCAGTGCCGAGGAAACGAACACCGGGGAGCTGTTTTTT. It is translated as CSAEETNTGELFF. V gene TRBV20-1 combines with J gene TRBJ2-2; D is ambiguous. Trimming left V 6 bases short and J 0 bases short, with 8 bases between. The CDR3 length is 13 residues. Germline CDR1 and CDR2: DFQATT and SNEGSKA (reference sequence).

V and J are TRBV7-3 and TRBJ2-6, with D hard to call. The CDR3 is 17 amino acids. The V and J ends lost 5 bases and 0 bases respectively, with 14 bases between them. The germline gives CDR1 SGHTA, CDR2 FQGTGA. The CDR3 loop is CASSPGTTVSGANVLTF. In nucleotides, the CDR3 is TGTGCCAGCAGCCCCGGCACAACGGTCTCTGGGGCCAACGTCCTGACTTTC.

This clonotype occurred a few times. The CDR3 loop is CASSQDRGYTQYF. Written as DNA, the CDR3 is TGTGCCAGCAGCCAAGATCGGGGATATACGCAGTATTTT. This chain joins TRBV14 and TRBJ2-3; D is possibly TRBD2 (5 bases). V was pared by 0 bases and J by 7 bases, with 8 bases between. Germline V CDR1 and CDR2: SGHDN, FVKESK. CDR3 length equals 13 residues.

This clonotype was observed a few times. The chain couples TRBV29-1 to TRBJ2-1; no definite D call. The last part of the DNA fits TRBJ2-5 better; the J call may be wrong. The CDR3 covers 15 residues. The germline gives CDR1 SQVTM, CDR2 ANQGSEA. CDR3 region: CSVEDRSGPRETQYF. DNA for the CDR3: TGCAGCGTTGAAGACCGATCCGGGCCCCGGGAGACCCAGTACTTC.

V gene TRBV28 combines with J gene TRBJ2-2; a possible D gene is TRBD1 (6 bases). Trimming removed 3 bases from V and 9 bases from J, with 8 bases in between. CDR3 length: 12 amino acids. Germline V gene lookup returns CDR1 MDHEN and CDR2 SYDVKM. CDR3 residues: CASSFQGRELFF. In DNA, the CDR3 is TGTGCCAGCAGTTTTCAGGGGAGGGAGCTGTTTTTT.

On this clonotype: Mismatch with germline at one junction end may stem from a read error. The chain has TRBV29-1 and TRBJ2-3; 12 nucleotides align to TRBD1. The germline gives CDR1 SQVTM, CDR2 ANQGSEA. The CDR3 sequence is 15 residues long. The CDR3, as DNA: TGCAGCGTCCGCTGGGACAGGGGGCGCGTATATACGCAGTGTTTT. It yields the protein CSVRWDRGRVYTQCF.

This chain joins TRBV4-3 and TRBJ2-5; perhaps TRBD2 as D (5 bases). The end of the DNA fits TRBJ2-7 better, so the J call may be wrong. The CDR3 length is 14 residues. Germline lookup yields CDR1 LGHNA and CDR2 YSLEER. The DNA for the CDR3 is TGCGCCAGCAGCCAAGGGAGGAAAACCTACGAGCAGTACTTC. Translation gives CASSQGRKTYEQYF.

The CDR3 region is CASSLGTGYVNEKLFF. CDR3 sequence (DNA): TGTGCCAGCAGTTTAGGGACAGGGTATGTTAATGAAAAACTGTTTTTT. The chain couples TRBV12-3 or TRBV12-4 to TRBJ1-4; 8 bases align to TRBD1. CDR3 length: 16 residues. V was clipped by 1 base and J by 4 bases; unmatched bases: 5.

This clonotype turned up a few times. This sequence joins TRBV5-1 and TRBJ2-5; D gene unclear. V lost 1 base and J 5 bases, leaving 15 bases between the germline ends. Per the germline V gene, CDR1 is SGHRS and CDR2 is YFSETQ. CDR3 size: 15 residues. CDR3 loop: CASSLFPGELETQYF. Written as DNA, the CDR3 is TGCGCCAGCAGCTTGTTCCCAGGAGAGTTGGAGACCCAGTACTTC.

This sequence joins TRBV10-3 and TRBJ2-3; 8 nucleotides line up with TRBD2. Germline V gene sequence: CDR1 ENHRY, CDR2 SYGVKD. CDR3 size: 14 residues. With 6 bases clipped from V and 2 bases from J, the junction kept 4 bases outside the gene matches. The CDR3 is CAISKLADTDTQYF. For the CDR3, the DNA is TGTGCCATCAGCAAACTAGCGGACACAGATACGCAGTATTTT.

The chain joins TRBV6-2 or TRBV6-3 to TRBJ1-1; a possible D gene is TRBD1 (5 bases). CDR3 length: 13 amino acids. V lost 9 bases to trimming and J lost 5 bases, with 16 bases between them. The germline CDR1 and CDR2 sequences are MNHEY and SVGEGT. CDR3 DNA: TGTGCCAGAGTCGGAGAGGGGAGTACTGAAGCTTTCTTT. Encoded protein: CARVGEGSTEAFF.

This clonotype was seen only a few times. The gene calls are TRBV27 and TRBJ2-5, with D unresolved. The J call may be mistaken, given a closer DNA end match to TRBJ2-7. Germline V gene data show CDR1 as MNHEY and CDR2 as SMNVEV (reference sequence). The length of the CDR3 is 12 residues. CDR3 sequence (DNA): TGTGCTTCGGGCAGGCACCCCTACGAGCAGTACTTC. As protein: CASGRHPYEQYF.

This chain's CDR3 is CASSQDLASGSMYTQYF. CDR3 DNA sequence: TGCGCCAGCAGCCAAGATCTGGCTAGCGGGAGTATGTATACGCAGTATTTT. V gene TRBV4-3 combines with J gene TRBJ2-3; 10 bases fit TRBD2. Germline V lookup: CDR1 LGHNA, CDR2 YSLEER. The V segment lost 0 bases and the J segment 7 bases; nucleotides outside the gene matches: 10. The CDR3 has 17 amino acids.

This clonotype has more than one count but fewer than ten. V is TRBV11-2 and J is TRBJ2-1, with 11 bases aligning to TRBD1. Gene TRBJ2-7 matches the end of the DNA better, so the J call may be wrong. Per germline, CDR1 SGHAT and CDR2 FQNNGV. The CDR3 totals 16 residues. The DNA of the CDR3 is TGTGCCAGCAGCGTATCCCCCGGGACAGGGGGACTCGAGCAGTACTTC. It translates to CASSVSPGTGGLEQYF.

This rearrangement joins TRBV7-2 to TRBJ2-7; tentative D call: TRBD2 (5 bases). V dropped 3 bases and J dropped 10 bases, with 16 bases sitting between them. Germline V lookup: CDR1 SGHTA, CDR2 FQGNSA. The CDR3 has 13 residues. The CDR3 coding sequence is TGTGCCAGCAGCTTCACTATGGGAGAGGCCCAGTACTTC. Translating it yields CASSFTMGEAQYF. The full variable domain, completed using reference TRBV7-2 and TRBJ2-7, is GAGVSQSPSNKVTEKGKDVELRCDPISGHTALYWYRQSLGQGLEFLIYFQGNSAPDKSGLPSDRFSAERTGGSVSTLTIQRTQQEDSAVYLCASSFTMGEAQYFGPGTRLTVT.

J is TRBJ2-1 and V is TRBV20-1; D is undetermined. V was clipped by 2 bases and J by 4 bases, with 6 bases between them. This CDR3 region has 12 residues. Germline V gene sequence: CDR1 DFQATT, CDR2 SNEGSKA (reference sequence). CDR3 region: CSARLAYNEQFF. CDR3 coding DNA: TGCAGTGCTAGACTCGCTTACAATGAGCAGTTCTTC.

About this clonotype itself: A much larger clonotype is one base distant, so this may be a read error. J is TRBJ1-3 and V is TRBV5-5; no definite D call. The germline gives CDR1 SGHKS, CDR2 YYEKEE (reference sequence). The CDR3 extends over 14 amino acids. Trimming took 1 base from V and 0 from J, leaving 5 bases between them. CDR3 loop: CASSLWSSGNTIYF. DNA for the CDR3: TGTGCCAGCAGCTTGTGGAGCTCTGGAAACACCATATATTTT.

V and J are TRBV29-1 and TRBJ2-2, with D perhaps matching TRBD2 (6 bases). There are 14 residues in the CDR3. Germline V CDR1 and CDR2: SQVTM, ANQGSEA. Trimming removed 5 bases at V and 5 bases at J, with 15 bases between. The DNA of the CDR3 is TGCAGCGTTAATGGGGGACTCTTTACCGGGGAGCTGTTTTTT. Translating it yields CSVNGGLFTGELFF.

V is TRBV4-2 and J is TRBJ1-1, with D maybe TRBD1 (5 bases). The V end was cut by 3 bases, the J end by 2 bases, with 19 bases between. The CDR3 covers 17 residues. The germline gives CDR1 LGHNA, CDR2 YNFKEQ. In DNA form, the CDR3 reads TGTGCCAGCAGCCAGCCGATGGGGCTGGACGCCAACACTGAAGCTTTCTTT. The encoded protein is CASSQPMGLDANTEAFF.

About this clonotype itself: One end of the junction fails to match germline, which may point to a read error. V usage is TRBV20-1 and J usage is TRBJ2-5; D is unresolved. From germline, CDR1 is DFQATT and CDR2 SNEGSKA (reference sequence). The CDR3 consists of 12 residues. In DNA, the CDR3 is TGCAGTGCTAAACAAGTCCGAGAGACCCAGCACTTC. It translates to CSAKQVRETQHF.